This TCR beta chain was obtained from a study of shared clonotypes between healthy human individuals. Study observations and caveats: Non-shared clonotypes showed lower generation probabilities than clonotypes common to all four donors.

On this clone itself: The target antigen is unknown.

In the original processing: Owing to the provision of junction-only sequences devoid of quality scores by immunoSEQ, filtering differed. This table comes from immunoSEQ multiplex PCR, and its TCRdb copy is limited to in-frame clones, with some not included. Clone size and the V and J calls come from that table; the DNA yielded D and trimming. The top ten clones hold around 0.33% of a sample with fewer than 1.6 million clones, 98% to 99% of them seen once. Germline V gene lookup returns CDR1 SGHRS and CDR2 YFSETQ. The V gene lost 0 bases and the J gene lost 4 bases, with 11 bases spanning the gap. This CDR3 is built from 15 residues.

The clonotype was recovered from a young man in good health. Sequencing was done on a sample of naive CD4+ T cells sorted from blood. Subset indicated: CD45RA+ positively selected. The chain carries TRBV5-1 and TRBJ1-5, with D uncertain. CDR3 in DNA: TGCGCCAGCAGCTTGGCCGGTTTAGGGAATCAGCCCCAGCATTTT. Translating gives CASSLAGLGNQPQHF.